This TCR beta chain was found in a study of T cell responses to AZD1222 COVID-19 vaccine. Study-wide results and limits: White British donors predominated, females outnumbered males, and clonal diversity was possibly underestimated.

Profiled with immunoSEQ multiplex PCR; TCRdb holds only in-frame clones, not every one. The sample holds 150,000 to 200,000 clones; 90% to 95% are singletons and the top ten take 7.5% to 9.5%. V dropped 0 bases and J dropped 4; count of bases not matched to a gene: 2. This CDR3 comprises 14 residues. Germline CDR1 is SGHRS and CDR2 is YFSETQ. A note on this clone: What it binds is not known.

The chain carries TRBV5-1 and TRBJ1-2; TRBD1 aligns across 8 bases. The sample was peripheral blood, taken on day 0 of AZD1222 vaccination. The TCR comes from an adult in good health. The CDR3 DNA is TGCGCCAGCAGCTTGGCGGACAGGGCCTATGGCTACACCTTC. The encoded protein is CASSLADRAYGYTF.